This T cell receptor beta chain was found in a study of T cells after yellow fever vaccination. This clonotype was seen a few times. What it binds is unknown. Per the germline V gene, CDR1 is SGHVS and CDR2 is FNYEAQ. J gave up 11 bases and V 5 bases, and 11 bases lay outside the gene matches. The CDR3 totals 14 residues. Study-level findings and limits: A weaker secondary response peaked on day 5, the primary on day 15.

TCRdb re-called the 5' RACE reads with MiXCR, one entry per CDR3 protein. Of a few hundred thousand distinct CDR3 sequences listed, 3.5% to 4.5% are singletons. The sample consisted of PBMCs, taken 15 days after the yellow fever booster vaccination. The J gene is TRBJ2-1, the V gene TRBV7-6; 8 positions match TRBD2. This sequence originates from a man aged 18-30 years who received the YFV17D yellow fever vaccine. The CDR3 DNA sequence: TGTGCCAGCAGCCTAACACTTAGCGGGGTAAAGCAGTTCTTC. It specifies CASSLTLSGVKQFF.